These 29 T cell receptor beta chains were all obtained from the same sample, sequenced in a study of regulatory T cells in long-lasting Graves disease. Arm-PCR of CDR3 regions and iRepertoire HTBI primers were used to build TCR beta libraries. In TCRdb, the multiplex PCR reads were re-called with MiXCR into one record per CDR3 protein. The sample includes roughly 560,000 distinct CDR3 sequences, 12% of them seen just once. Indicated time point: newly diagnosed GD, antithyroid drugs for less than 3 months. Extracted RNA from PBMCs served as the source of the TCR library. This sample was also put to use in a study of T cells in Graves' hyperthyroidism and ophthalmopathy.

The specimen comprised peripheral blood mononuclear cells (PBMCs), sampled at new diagnosis, from a patient treated with antithyroid drugs. Receptor source: a woman aged 25-40 years with Graves disease.

This clonotype was seen only a few times. A far larger clone is one base from this, pointing to a likely read error. This chain uses TRBV3-1 with TRBJ2-7, with TRBD2 matching over 7 bases. The germline CDR1 and CDR2 sequences are LGHDT and YNNKEL (reference sequence). The CDR3 sequence is 14 residues long. J was trimmed by 7 bases and V by 5 bases; bases with no gene match: 11. This CDR3 is CASSTLGEGDEQYF. The CDR3 DNA is TGTGCCAGCAGCACCCTGGGGGAGGGAGATGAGCAGTACTTC.

This clonotype was counted a few times. J is TRBJ1-2 and V is TRBV19, with D hard to call. V lost 5 bases to trimming and J lost 4 bases, with 17 bases between them. The V gene's germline CDR1 is LNHDA and CDR2 SQIVND (reference sequence). CDR3 length: 15 amino acids. DNA for the CDR3: TGTGCCAGTAGTTTACGGACTGCCGATATCTATGGCTACACCTTC. Its translation: CASSLRTADIYGYTF.

The rearrangement uses TRBV6-5 and TRBJ2-7, with D possibly being TRBD1 or TRBD2 (5 bases each). This CDR3 spans 14 amino acids. Germline loops: CDR1 MNHEY, CDR2 SVGAGI. The ends were cut back, 4 bases at V and 3 bases at J, with 13 bases in the middle. The CDR3 coding sequence is TGTGCCAGCAGTTTTGGGGGAGTAATCTACGAGCAGTACTTC. Translating gives CASSFGGVIYEQYF.

The table lists this clonotype with a few counts. The junction shows a germline mismatch at one end, possibly a read error. This chain uses TRBV19 with TRBJ1-2; D might be TRBD1 (5 bases). The CDR3 has 13 amino acids. Germline V lookup: CDR1 LNHDA, CDR2 SQIVND (reference sequence). The CDR3 loop reads CASRPDNNYSYTF. The CDR3 DNA reads TGTGCCAGTAGGCCGGACAACAACTATAGCTACACCTTC.

A remark on this clonotype: This sequence may be a read error, since a much larger clone differs from it by one base. This chain uses TRBV13 with TRBJ2-5; 7 nucleotides agree with TRBD1. The CDR3 loop spans 14 amino acids. Germline assignment: CDR1 PRHDT and CDR2 FYEKMQ (reference sequence). The CDR3 DNA sequence: TGTGCCGGCAGCTTTAATACAGGGGTGGAGACCCAGTACTTC. Translation gives CAGSFNTGVETQYF.

The chain couples TRBV19 to TRBJ2-7; no firm D call. Germline CDR1 LNHDA, CDR2 SQIVND (reference sequence). CDR3 size: 12 residues. Trimming left V 4 bases short and J 2 bases short, with 6 bases between. As DNA, the CDR3 is TGTGCCAGTAGTACTCCAACCTACGAGCAGTACTTC. Translation: CASSTPTYEQYF.

The chain combines TRBV4-1 with TRBJ1-1; D gene unclear. CDR1 and CDR2 (germline): MGHRA, YSYEKL. The CDR3 has 14 residues. V gave up 4 bases and J gave up 1 base, with 10 bases separating them. CDR3 loop: CASSPLRPNTEAFF. Written as DNA, the CDR3 is TGCGCCAGCAGCCCATTGCGTCCGAACACTGAAGCTTTCTTT.

Ten or more counts support this clonotype. The J gene is TRBJ2-7, the V gene TRBV28; TRBD1 matches at 10 bases. Germline loops: CDR1 MDHEN, CDR2 SYDVKM. The CDR3 is 15 residues long. V shed 6 bases, J shed 4 bases, and the junction held 9 bases outside the gene matches. CDR3 nucleotide sequence: TGTGCCAGCAGATACACCCGGGACAGGGGATACGAGCAGTACTTC. It specifies CASRYTRDRGYEQYF. Complete variable domain (other parts from reference TRBV28 and TRBJ2-7): DVKVTQSSRYLVKRTGEKVFLECVQDMDHENMFWYRQDPGLGLRLIYFSYDVKMKEKGDIPEGYSVSREKKERFSLILESASTNQTSMYLCASRYTRDRGYEQYFGPGTRLTVT.

In this sample, this clonotype turned up many times. The chain joins TRBV7-2 to TRBJ1-5; D is unresolved. Germline CDR1 reads SGHTA; CDR2 reads FQGNSA. CDR3 size: 12 residues. Trimming shortened V by 0 bases and J by 5 bases, and 2 bases separated the two germline ends. The CDR3 region has the DNA TGTGCCAGCAGCTTAGCGTATCAGCCCCAGCATTTT. It translates to CASSLAYQPQHF. The full variable domain, rest sourced from reference TRBV7-2 and TRBJ1-5, is GAGVSQSPSNKVTEKGKDVELRCDPISGHTALYWYRQSLGQGLEFLIYFQGNSAPDKSGLPSDRFSAERTGGSVSTLTIQRTQQEDSAVYLCASSLAYQPQHFGDGTRLSIL.

This clonotype was observed at least ten times. The chain has TRBV6-1 and TRBJ1-6, with a weak D call TRBD1 (5 bases). Between the trimmed V and J ends, which lost 5 bases and 9 bases, there was a span of 17 bases. The CDR3 runs 15 residues. In germline, CDR1 is MNHNS, CDR2 SASEGT. The CDR3 coding sequence is TGTGCCAGCAGTCCCGGACATCAGGAAATTTCACCCCTCCACTTT. Translation gives CASSPGHQEISPLHF.

This clonotype was counted between two and nine times. The V call is TRBV18, the J call TRBJ1-2, with a weak D call TRBD1 (5 bases). CDR3 length equals 15 residues. Trimming shortened V by 5 bases and J by 5 bases, and 18 bases separated the two germline ends. Germline-derived CDR1 and CDR2 are KGHSH and LQKENI. This CDR3 reads CASSSAGTGLYGYTF. CDR3 nucleotides: TGTGCCAGCTCATCAGCCGGGACCGGTCTTTATGGCTACACCTTC.

This clonotype was observed a few times. The chain joins TRBV5-1 to TRBJ2-1, with D maybe TRBD2 (6 bases). The CDR3 spans 16 residues. V was clipped by 3 bases and J by 9 bases, with 22 bases between them. CDR1 and CDR2 from the germline V gene are SGHRS and YFSETQ. CDR3 region: CASSSDPGTVGGEQFF. In DNA, the CDR3 is TGCGCCAGCAGCTCTGATCCCGGGACTGTAGGCGGTGAGCAGTTCTTC.

This clonotype has at least ten counts. This chain's CDR3 is CASSPDRGYGFF. In DNA, the CDR3 is TGTGCCAGCAGTCCGGACAGGGGCTATGGGTTCTTC. The chain carries TRBV2 and TRBJ2-1, with TRBD1 identical over 9 bases. Losses at the gene ends were 5 bases for V and 15 bases for J; bases not matched to a gene: 8. This CDR3 has 12 residues. CDR1 and CDR2 from the germline V gene are SNHLY and FYNNEI.

This clonotype has ten or more counts. This sequence joins TRBV7-2 and TRBJ2-3; no firm D call. Germline CDR1 reads SGHTA; CDR2 reads FQGNSA. The V and J ends lost 3 bases and 1 base respectively, with 8 bases between them. The CDR3 covers 14 residues. The CDR3 DNA sequence: TGTGCCAGCAGCTTTAAGCCGGGCACAGATACGCAGTATTTT. Protein: CASSFKPGTDTQYF.

This clonotype was recorded many times. The V gene is TRBV28, the J gene TRBJ1-4; 7 nucleotides match TRBD1. The J segment lost 10 bases and the V segment lost 3 bases, leaving 5 bases of the junction unmatched. This CDR3 has 13 residues. The germline gives CDR1 MDHEN, CDR2 SYDVKM. The CDR3 coding sequence is TGTGCCAGCAGTTTGAACGGGGACAGAAAACTGTTTTTT. Protein sequence: CASSLNGDRKLFF.

Ten or more counts support this clonotype. The rearrangement links TRBV5-1 to TRBJ2-1; perhaps TRBD1 as D (5 bases). V was cut by 0 bases and J by 5 bases, with 12 bases left in between. The V gene's germline CDR1 is SGHRS and CDR2 YFSETQ. The CDR3 sequence is 15 residues long. This CDR3 reads CASSLGVRANNEQFF. CDR3 sequence (DNA): TGCGCCAGCAGCTTGGGGGTCAGGGCCAACAATGAGCAGTTCTTC.

This clonotype was seen at least ten times. The junction departs from the called germline gene at one end, perhaps through a read error. The CDR3 is CASSVSVEDGTNYGYTF. DNA for the CDR3: TGTGCCAGCAGTGTATCGGTAGAGGACGGAACTAACTATGGCTACACCTTC. This chain connects TRBV27 to TRBJ1-2; D is uncertain. This CDR3 has 17 residues. From germline, CDR1 is MNHEY and CDR2 SMNVEV (reference sequence).

Many counts were recorded for this clonotype. The genes are TRBV7-8 and TRBJ1-5; D gene ambiguous. The germline gives CDR1 SGHVS, CDR2 FQNEAQ. The CDR3 consists of 13 residues. V lost 5 bases to trimming and J lost 6 bases, with 11 bases between them. Here the CDR3 reads CASSPMKGQPQHF. CDR3 in DNA: TGTGCCAGCAGCCCCATGAAGGGTCAGCCCCAGCATTTT.

This clonotype was counted at least ten times. The chain has TRBV2 and TRBJ2-4; tentatively, D is TRBD1 (6 bases). Per the germline V gene, CDR1 is SNHLY and CDR2 is FYNNEI. This CDR3 spans 15 amino acids. Trimming cost V 1 base and J 5 bases, with 12 bases left between them. The CDR3 DNA reads as TGTGCCAGCAGTGAAGAGGTCGCAGGGGAAAACATTCAGTACTTC. This translates into CASSEEVAGENIQYF.

In its sample, this clonotype was seen many times. J is TRBJ2-1 and V is TRBV20-1; D tentatively reads TRBD1 or TRBD2 (5 bases each). V lost 5 bases to trimming and J lost 0 bases, with 11 bases between them. The CDR3 loop spans 14 amino acids. Looked up from germline, CDR1 is DFQATT and CDR2 is SNEGSKA (reference sequence). This CDR3 is CSAGWGSSYNEQFF. The CDR3 DNA sequence: TGCAGTGCTGGGTGGGGGAGCTCCTACAATGAGCAGTTCTTC.

This clonotype was counted ten times or more. The V and J genes are TRBV7-2 and TRBJ1-2, with 9 positions matching TRBD1. Germline V CDR1 and CDR2: SGHTA, FQGNSA. The trim removed 4 bases at V and 8 bases at J, leaving 14 bases unmatched. The CDR3 has 16 residues. CDR3 DNA sequence: TGTGCCAGCAGCTCCCCGGAACAGGGGGCTTCGCGGGGCTACACCTTC. Translated, it gives CASSSPEQGASRGYTF.

This clonotype has at least ten counts. CDR3: CASSSWGGAGFDEQYF. Written as DNA, the CDR3 is TGTGCCAGCAGCTCCTGGGGCGGGGCAGGCTTCGACGAGCAGTACTTC. The J gene is TRBJ2-7, the V gene TRBV5-8; D is possibly TRBD2 (6 bases). The CDR3 has 16 amino acids. Germline V gives CDR1 SGHTS, CDR2 YDEGEE. The germline V and J ends were trimmed by 3 bases and 5 bases, with 21 bases remaining between them. Using reference TRBV5-8 and TRBJ2-7 for the parts outside the CDR3, the full variable domain is EAGVTQSPTHLIKTRGQQATLRCSPISGHTSVYWYQQALGLGLQFLLWYDEGEERNRGNFPPRFSGRQFPNYSSELNVNALELEDSALYLCASSSWGGAGFDEQYFGPGTRLTVT.

This clonotype has just a few counts. The V call is TRBV14, the J call TRBJ1-1, with a tentative D call TRBD1 (6 bases). The CDR3 is made up of 13 amino acids. V was cut by 3 bases and J by 5 bases, with 10 bases left in between. Germline CDR1 is SGHDN and CDR2 is FVKESK. CDR3: CASSQQGWTEAFF. CDR3 sequence (DNA): TGTGCCAGCAGCCAGCAGGGGTGGACTGAAGCTTTCTTT. The variable domain in full, with the rest retrieved from reference TRBV14 and TRBJ1-1, is EAGVTQFPSHSVIEKGQTVTLRCDPISGHDNLYWYRRVMGKEIKFLLHFVKESKQDESGMPNNRFLAERTGGTYSTLKVQPAELEDSGVYFCASSQQGWTEAFFGQGTRLTVV.

This chain uses TRBV20-1 with TRBJ2-3; D not resolved. The V gene's germline CDR1 is DFQATT and CDR2 SNEGSKA (reference sequence). The ends were cut back, 5 bases at V and 0 bases at J, with 12 bases in the middle. This CDR3 has 14 amino acids. CDR3 region: CSAGVAASTDTQYF. CDR3 bases: TGCAGTGCTGGGGTGGCGGCTAGCACAGATACGCAGTATTTT.

This clonotype was recorded at least ten times. The chain recombines TRBV6-5 with TRBJ2-3, with TRBD1 identical over 8 bases. Germline lookup yields CDR1 MNHEY and CDR2 SVGAGI. J was trimmed by 4 bases and V by 0 bases; bases with no gene match: 18. This CDR3 comprises 20 residues. The CDR3 DNA reads as TGTGCCAGCAGTTACTCGACCGACAGGGGCCTACACCGTTACCCAGATACGCAGTATTTT. Amino acids: CASSYSTDRGLHRYPDTQYF.

This clonotype was seen repeatedly, ten times or more. The V call is TRBV28, the J call TRBJ2-7; 10 bases match TRBD2. From germline, CDR1 is MDHEN and CDR2 SYDVKM. The CDR3 runs 14 residues. V trimming: 2 bases; J trimming: 6 bases; junction bases outside the gene matches: 4. CDR3 nucleotides: TGTGCCAGCAGTTTAAGGCTAGCGGGAGCCGAGCAGTACTTC. Residues: CASSLRLAGAEQYF.

This clonotype appeared a few times. The chain has TRBV7-8 and TRBJ2-2; 9 nucleotides agree with TRBD2. This CDR3 contains 18 residues. The V segment lost 1 base and the J segment 4 bases; nucleotides outside the gene matches: 10. The V gene's germline CDR1 is SGHVS and CDR2 FQNEAQ. CDR3 nucleotides: TGTGCCAGCAGCTTAGGAATTGGTCTAGCGGGGATCACCGGGGAGCTGTTTTTT. Residues: CASSLGIGLAGITGELFF.

This clonotype was counted at least ten times. V usage is TRBV19 and J usage is TRBJ2-1; the match to TRBD2 covers 12 bases. With V trimmed by 6 bases and J by 4 bases, 4 bases remained unmatched. Looked up from germline, CDR1 is LNHDA and CDR2 is SQIVND (reference sequence). CDR3 length: 15 residues. In nucleotides, the CDR3 is TGTGCCAGTAGACAGACTAGCGGGGGTTACAATGAGCAGTTCTTC. It translates to CASRQTSGGYNEQFF.

Notes on this clonotype: This likely traces to a read error, being one base from a far larger clone. The chain couples TRBV11-2 to TRBJ1-2, with unresolved D. Per the germline V gene, CDR1 is SGHAT and CDR2 is FQNNGV. The CDR3 is made up of 12 amino acids. Trimming removed 5 bases from V and 5 bases from J, with 9 bases in between. The CDR3 bases are TGTGCCAGCAGCACCCGCGGGTATGGCTACACCTTC. Protein: CASSTRGYGYTF.